This T cell receptor (beta chain) was sequenced in a study of control samples from healthy donors and cancer patients. CDR1 is MNHEY and CDR2 is SVGAGI in the germline V gene. This CDR3 has 15 amino acids. V gave up 6 bases and J gave up 5 bases; unmatched junction bases: 12. The sample holds one count of this clone. Repertoires were generated with immunoSEQ multiplex PCR, while TCRdb's copy carries only in-frame clones and drops some. This repertoire shows about 160,000 clones, approximately 96% found once; its top ten account for about 8.5%. The receptor was derived from a woman aged 35 to 49 in good health. Source material: blood. This chain links TRBV6-5 with TRBJ1-2; 7 positions agree with TRBD1. CDR3 in amino acids: CASSRKMTGKYGYTF. For the CDR3, the DNA is TGTGCCAGCAGCCGGAAAATGACAGGGAAATATGGCTACACCTTC.